Below are 9 T cell receptor beta chains sequenced from a single sample in a study of CD8+ T cells in alopecia areata (dated by TCRdb to the late 2010s). The library was produced with the immunoSEQ multiplex PCR assay. RNA was extracted from all samples and reverse transcribed into cDNA as template for TCR sequencing. Here the immuneACCESS table is served through TCRdb, limited to in-frame sequences with V and J called. Missing clones are a known gap in these copies; in checked studies unresolved V genes cover under half, and the rest lacks a known reason. The sample table lists 90,000 to 120,000 clones, 65% to 85% of them with a count of one. Together, the top ten hold about 24% of the sample. Taken with the paper, the label for time point translates to: 24 weeks on oral tofacitinib. The sample's treatment or condition label, decoded: oral pan-JAK inhibitor, 5-10 mg twice daily. The sequencing used CD8+ T cells sorted from blood, collected at week 24, from a patient treated with tofacitinib. All receptors come from a human donor with alopecia areata.

The chain carries TRBV7-2 and TRBJ2-5; TRBD2 is a possible D gene (6 bases). The CDR3 sequence is 14 residues long. V was trimmed by 5 bases and J by 4 bases, leaving 14 bases between them. The germline CDR1 and CDR2 sequences are SGHTA and FQGNSA. CDR3 sequence reads: CASSETSLVETQYF. The CDR3 nucleotides read TGTGCCAGCAGCGAGACTAGTTTGGTAGAGACCCAGTACTTC.

The chain recombines TRBV5-1 with TRBJ2-1, with TRBD2 matching over 10 bases. With V trimmed by 0 bases and J by 0 bases, 3 bases remained unmatched. Germline-derived CDR1 and CDR2 are SGHRS and YFSETQ. The CDR3 is 17 amino acids. CDR3 region: CASSLAVAGGSYNEQFF. Here the CDR3 DNA reads TGCGCCAGCAGCTTGGCCGTAGCGGGGGGCTCCTACAATGAGCAGTTCTTC.

This sequence joins TRBV4-1 and TRBJ2-1; D may correspond to TRBD1 or TRBD2 (6 bases each). Trimming removed 0 bases at V and 8 bases at J, with 11 bases between. This CDR3 has 14 amino acids. Germline V gene sequence: CDR1 MGHRA, CDR2 YSYEKL. CDR3 in amino acids: CASSQDQEGDEQFF. The CDR3 DNA sequence: TGCGCCAGCAGCCAAGATCAGGAGGGGGATGAGCAGTTCTTC.

This chain links TRBV21-1 with TRBJ2-7; TRBD1 is the table's D call and was not checked against the DNA. TRBV21-1 is a known pseudogene. There are 17 residues in the CDR3. The CDR3 nucleotides are TGTGCCAGCAGCAAAGAAATGGGACAGGGGGTCATCTACGAGCAGTACTTC. It encodes CASSKEMGQGVIYEQYF.

This clone was seen only once. The CDR3 here is CASRQGLAVGGELFF. DNA for the CDR3: TGTGCCAGCAGACAAGGGCTAGCGGTGGGCGGGGAGCTGTTTTTT. This sequence joins TRBV6-5 and TRBJ2-2; 7 bases are a match to TRBD2. Germline values: CDR1 MNHEY, CDR2 SVGAGI. The CDR3 consists of 15 residues. Germline trimming cut 6 bases from V and 7 bases from J; bases unmatched to any gene: 11.

For the CDR3, the DNA is TGTGCCAGCAGCAAAACTATCAAGACTAGTGCCGAGAATGAGCAGTTCTTC. Translation gives CASSKTIKTSAENEQFF. The rearrangement links TRBV21-1 to TRBJ2-1; no DNA check was done on the table's D call, TRBD2. TRBV21-1 is a known pseudogene. There are 17 residues in the CDR3.

The chain is built from TRBV30 and TRBJ1-1; D is unclear. The V end lost 0 bases, the J end lost 5 bases, and 16 bases lay between the germline ends. In germline, CDR1 is GTSNPN, CDR2 SVGIG (reference sequence). CDR3 length: 15 amino acids. The DNA for the CDR3 is TGTGCCTGGAGTGTACGGGAGAACCTAAAGACTGAAGCTTTCTTT. As protein: CAWSVRENLKTEAFF. The full variable domain, in which reference TRBV30 and TRBJ1-1 provide the parts outside the CDR3, is SQTIHQWPATLVQPVGSPLSLECTVEGTSNPNLYWYRQAAGRGLQLLFYSVGIGQISSEVPQNLSASRPQDRQFILSSKKLLLSDSGFYLCAWSVRENLKTEAFFGQGTRLTVV.

V and J are TRBV6-5 and TRBJ2-1; D may be TRBD2 (5 bases). Germline lookup yields CDR1 MNHEY and CDR2 SVGAGI. Trimming left V 7 bases short and J 0 bases short, with 10 bases between. CDR3 length: 14 amino acids. The CDR3 DNA follows: TGTGCCAGCACAGCGGCGAGCTCCTACAATGAGCAGTTCTTC. The encoded protein is CASTAASSYNEQFF.

The J gene is TRBJ2-2, the V gene TRBV7-6; a possible D gene is TRBD1 (6 bases). The CDR3 sequence is 16 residues long. Trimming cost V 5 bases and J 3 bases, with 16 bases left between them. CDR1 is SGHVS, CDR2 FNYEAQ, per germline. Here the CDR3 reads CASSRIGQGYTGELFF. Here the CDR3 DNA reads TGTGCCAGCAGCCGCATAGGGCAGGGGTACACCGGGGAGCTGTTTTTT.